What follows is one TCR beta chain and its context. Its binding antigen is unknown. The record has no base qualities; no much larger clone is one base away. Reading the germline V gene gives CDR1 MGHRA and CDR2 YSYEKL. The CDR3 spans 13 residues, from the cysteine through the phenylalanine. The CDR3 DNA has 39 bases and is translated from base 1. The junction shows trimming of 3 bases on V and 5 bases on J, plus 10 bases between the germline ends. Genomic DNA was isolated using the Qiagen DNeasy kit from unsorted PBMCs as well as from negatively selected CD4+ and CD8+ fractions. Amplification of TCR beta CDR3 regions was done by immunoSEQ multiplex PCR with primers that anneal to V and J segments. A synthetic immune receptor repertoire was used to minimize amplification bias, and any residual bias was removed computationally once sequencing was done. In the original analysis: Custom Python scripts were used to quantify repertoire diversity as the Shannon entropy index. Unsorted, CD4+ and CD8+ repertoires were analyzed separately, except in combined analyses where CD4+ and CD8+ sequences were merged in silico. A clone counted as expanded when the clone's frequency after treatment rose at least 2-fold relative to C1D1, and clones undetected at baseline were given a pseudocount of 0.5. Clones with 0 or 1 copy at C1D1 were classified as singleton clones, and clones with 2 or more copies were classified as non-singleton clones. Clones expanded in unsorted samples were assigned a CD4+, CD8+ or unknown annotation through matching of protein sequences in sorted samples from the same patient. Diversity changes from C1D1 to C4D1 were tested in paired samples using Wilcoxon tests. The immuneACCESS repertoire file appears here via TCRdb, limited to in-frame rearrangements. These files lack a portion of the clones; in checked studies, under half of the deficit traces to unresolved V genes, and the cause of the others is not known. The DNA gave D and trimming, while V, J and clone size come from that table. This sample holds almost 5,000 clones; about 71% were observed only once. The biggest ten clones account for around 24% of the sample.

The label giving this sample's time point can be read as: cycle 4 day 1 (C4D1), after 5 to 7 weeks of nivolumab. All trial patients had relapsed after autologous stem cell transplantation, with cohorts A, B and C differing in prior brentuximab vedotin exposure. Magnetic negative selection with a Miltenyi CD8+ T cell isolation kit was used to purify CD8+ T cells from thawed PBMCs. The trial cohort comprised some 60 patients with relapsed/refractory classical Hodgkin lymphoma whose best overall responses were complete response, partial response or progressive disease. Single-agent nivolumab was administered to trial patients in the multi-cohort phase II CheckMate 205 trial. Best overall response was determined by an independent review committee according to the 2007 International Working Group response criteria. Trial PBMCs were collected just before the start of nivolumab (C1D1) and during therapy at cycle 2 day 1 and cycle 4 day 1. After peripheral blood was drawn into 8 mL Vacutainer Cell Preparation Tubes, PBMCs were isolated by centrifugation and then cryopreserved. Purified CD4+ and CD8+ fractions were prepared only for cases in which an additional PBMC sample was available. Magnetically labelled cells were depleted on LS columns in a quadroMACS separator, and the flow-through was collected as the purified fraction.

The record originates from a study of PD-1 blockade in classical Hodgkin lymphoma (dated by TCRdb to 2018 to 2021). About the full investigation: Nivolumab dosing was 3 mg/kg intravenously every 2 weeks, continuing until either disease progression or unacceptable toxicity. The study used CyTOF and TCR beta sequencing to define a peripheral blood immune signature of response to PD-1 blockade in classical Hodgkin lymphoma. The paper's findings and limits, for the study overall: Diversity was lower in patients who began nivolumab less than 1 year after ASCT, so these patients were left out of later analyses to avoid confounding by immune reconstitution. Trial patients with a complete response had baseline diversity similar to that of newly diagnosed patients, while partial responders and progressors had significantly lower diversity. A significant rise by C4D1 was seen in CD4+ but not CD8+ TCR diversity (p=0.0027 vs p=0.16), with the rise being most apparent in complete responders (p=0.02). The study covered only a single clinical trial cohort, and the causes of the repertoire differences, possibly disease activity or prior therapy, were still not defined. Newly diagnosed patients were reported to have lower baseline TCR diversity than healthy donors, and relapsed/refractory patients were reported to have lower baseline TCR diversity still.

This TCR came from a human donor with classical Hodgkin lymphoma. Sequenced here: CD8+ T cells from blood, sampled before the fourth cycle of nivolumab. The receptor chain draws on TRBV4-1 and TRBJ2-5, with no reliable assignment of the D segment. The CDR3: CASSHPDGETQYF. The DNA sequence is TGCGCCAGCAGCCACCCCGATGGGGAGACCCAGTACTTC.